Below, 21 T cell receptor beta chains from the same sample are listed, as sequenced in a study of cytomegalovirus exposure and HLA in healthy donors. Method: immunoSEQ multiplex PCR; TCRdb's copy keeps in-frame clones and lacks some. The sample carries 200,000 or so clones, more than 65% recorded once. Source material: PBMCs. These receptors were taken from a woman between 25 and 40 years old in good health and CMV-seropositive.

The rearrangement joins TRBV5-1 to TRBJ2-1, with TRBD2 matching over 16 bases. The germline V gene encodes CDR1 SGHRS and CDR2 YFSETQ. V trimming: 6 bases; J trimming: 8 bases; junction bases outside the gene matches: 8. The CDR3 has 16 residues. The CDR3 protein is CASKPGLAGGQDEQFF. The CDR3 DNA sequence: TGCGCCAGCAAACCGGGACTAGCGGGAGGGCAGGATGAGCAGTTCTTC.

J is TRBJ2-7 and V is TRBV6-5, with 11 bases that match TRBD2. This CDR3 region has 15 residues. CDR1 and CDR2 from the germline V gene are MNHEY and SVGAGI. The ends lost 4 bases at V and 1 base at J; junction bases unmatched: 3. CDR3 sequence: CASSSTSGISYEQYF. In nucleotides, the CDR3 is TGTGCCAGCAGTTCGACTAGCGGGATATCCTACGAGCAGTACTTC.

V usage is TRBV7-9 and J usage is TRBJ2-1, with D hard to call. Trimming took off 5 bases at V and 6 bases at J, with 17 bases between the two ends. This CDR3 has 15 residues. Germline-derived CDR1 and CDR2 are SEHNR and FQNEAQ (reference sequence). The CDR3 reads CASSLMISNGNEQFF. The CDR3 DNA reads as TGTGCCAGCAGCCTTATGATCTCGAACGGCAATGAGCAGTTCTTC.

This rearrangement joins TRBV7-2 to TRBJ2-3, with 7 positions matching TRBD2. Germline loops: CDR1 SGHTA, CDR2 FQGNSA. The CDR3 sequence is 14 residues long. The J segment lost 8 bases and the V segment lost 1 base, leaving 6 bases of the junction unmatched. CDR3 protein: CASSLDPPGGTQYF. CDR3 sequence (DNA): TGTGCCAGCAGCTTAGACCCACCGGGAGGTACGCAGTATTTT. Filled out from reference TRBV7-2 and TRBJ2-3, the complete variable domain reads GAGVSQSPSNKVTEKGKDVELRCDPISGHTALYWYRQSLGQGLEFLIYFQGNSAPDKSGLPSDRFSAERTGGSVSTLTIQRTQQEDSAVYLCASSLDPPGGTQYFGPGTRLTVL.

The sample holds a few counts of this clone. The chain uses TRBV11-2 and TRBJ2-1, with a possible D match to TRBD2 (6 bases). The CDR3 extends over 15 amino acids. With 7 bases removed from V and 8 bases from J, the gap between germline ends came to 21 bases. The V gene's germline CDR1 is SGHAT and CDR2 FQNNGV. The DNA for the CDR3 is TGTGCCAGCAACTCCGGTGCGGGATCACGGGATGAGCAGTTCTTC. This gives the protein CASNSGAGSRDEQFF. Filled out from reference TRBV11-2 and TRBJ2-1, the complete variable domain reads EAGVAQSPRYKIIEKRQSVAFWCNPISGHATLYWYQQILGQGPKLLIQFQNNGVVDDSQLPKDRFSAERLKGVDSTLKIQPAKLEDSAVYLCASNSGAGSRDEQFFGPGTRLTVL.

This clone has more than one count but fewer than ten. The chain joins TRBV2 to TRBJ2-7, with 7 positions matching TRBD2. Trimming took 6 bases from V and 4 from J; bases not matched to a gene: 12. The CDR3 is 15 amino acids. The germline CDR1 and CDR2 sequences are SNHLY and FYNNEI. The DNA for the CDR3 is TGTGCCAGCAGGCGTTTGGCGGGAGTAGGTTACGAGCAGTACTTC. This gives the protein CASRRLAGVGYEQYF.

The chain combines TRBV27 with TRBJ2-2; unclear D gene. Trimming shortened V by 0 bases and J by 5 bases, and 7 bases separated the two germline ends. Germline V CDR1 and CDR2: MNHEY, SMNVEV (reference sequence). The CDR3 contains 14 residues. Here the CDR3 reads CASSLSRVTGELFF. In DNA, the CDR3 is TGTGCCAGCAGTTTATCGAGAGTTACCGGGGAGCTGTTTTTT.

The CDR3 region is CASSRASGFSYEQYF. CDR3 coding DNA: TGTGCCAGCAGTCGAGCCTCAGGGTTCTCCTACGAGCAGTACTTC. The chain links TRBV27 to TRBJ2-7; tentatively, D is TRBD1 (5 bases). The V end was cut by 5 bases, the J end by 0 bases, with 14 bases between. The V gene's germline CDR1 is MNHEY and CDR2 SMNVEV (reference sequence). This CDR3 spans 15 amino acids.

The V and J genes are TRBV27 and TRBJ2-7; TRBD1 matches at 9 bases. The CDR3 runs 15 residues. In germline, CDR1 is MNHEY, CDR2 SMNVEV (reference sequence). V lost 2 bases, J lost 5 bases, and 7 bases stayed unmatched. In DNA, the CDR3 is TGTGCCAGCAGTTTAGCAAGGACAGGGGTCAACGAGCAGTACTTC. Its protein is CASSLARTGVNEQYF.

The chain couples TRBV2 to TRBJ1-5; no clear D gene. Germline-derived CDR1 and CDR2 are SNHLY and FYNNEI. The CDR3 runs 13 residues. The V gene lost 4 bases and the J gene lost 2 bases, with 6 bases spanning the gap. As DNA, the CDR3 is TGTGCCAGCAGTGCAGGCCGCAATCAGCCCCAGCATTTT. This gives the protein CASSAGRNQPQHF.

The gene calls are TRBV6-1 and TRBJ2-2; D remains ambiguous. The CDR3 runs to 15 residues. V dropped 6 bases and J dropped 3 bases, with 14 bases sitting between them. Germline CDR1 is MNHNS and CDR2 is SASEGT. The CDR3 DNA follows: TGTGCCAGCAGGCGCGGTGGTTCGGACACCGGGGAGCTGTTTTTT. Amino acids: CASRRGGSDTGELFF.

The chain has TRBV19 and TRBJ1-5, with TRBD1 as a possible D gene (6 bases). V lost 9 bases to trimming and J lost 4 bases, with 19 bases between them. The germline CDR1 and CDR2 sequences are LNHDA and SQIVND (reference sequence). The CDR3 runs 15 residues. The CDR3 sequence is CASHLGPRGNQPQHF. CDR3 DNA sequence: TGTGCCAGCCATCTAGGCCCCAGGGGAAATCAGCCCCAGCATTTT.

The V and J genes are TRBV11-3 and TRBJ2-1, with D possibly being TRBD1 (5 bases). Germline V gene data show CDR1 as SGHNT and CDR2 as YENEEA. V gave up 0 bases and J gave up 6 bases, with 6 bases separating them. This CDR3 is built from 13 residues. DNA of the CDR3: TGTGCCAGCAGCTTAGACAGGGTCAATGAGCAGTTCTTC. Translating gives CASSLDRVNEQFF.

This clone occurred a few times. CDR3 DNA sequence: TGTGCCAGCAGGAGGGAGAGCCAAGAGACCCAGTACTTC. Translation: CASRRESQETQYF. This sequence joins TRBV2 and TRBJ2-5; possibly TRBD2 for D (5 bases). Per germline, CDR1 SNHLY and CDR2 FYNNEI. There are 13 residues in the CDR3. Trimming took off 6 bases at V and 1 base at J, with 9 bases between the two ends.

The V and J genes are TRBV6-5 and TRBJ1-1, with 7 nucleotides matching TRBD1. Germline lookup yields CDR1 MNHEY and CDR2 SVGAGI. This CDR3 contains 15 residues. After removal of 6 bases from V and 0 bases from J, the junction contained 7 bases not matched to a gene. The CDR3 reads CASRSPGQLNTEAFF. The CDR3 coding sequence is TGTGCCAGCAGATCCCCGGGACAGCTGAACACTGAAGCTTTCTTT.

This clone was seen only a few times. This chain links TRBV7-9 with TRBJ1-5; D gene unclear. Germline V lookup: CDR1 SEHNR, CDR2 FQNEAQ (reference sequence). With 3 bases removed from V and 5 bases from J, the gap between germline ends came to 5 bases. The CDR3 length is 12 residues. The CDR3 sequence: CASSFQDQPQHF. The CDR3 nucleotides are TGTGCCAGCAGCTTTCAGGATCAGCCCCAGCATTTT.

The genes are TRBV5-1 and TRBJ1-4; tentative D call: TRBD1 (5 bases). Germline V lookup: CDR1 SGHRS, CDR2 YFSETQ. The CDR3 extends over 15 amino acids. V was clipped by 0 bases and J by 7 bases, with 13 bases between them. CDR3 bases: TGCGCCAGCAGCTTGGCCGGGGGTTGGAGTGAAAAACTGTTTTTT. Amino acid sequence: CASSLAGGWSEKLFF.

The chain recombines TRBV6-1 with TRBJ2-7; TRBD1 might be the D (5 bases). Trimming pared 7 bases from V and 4 bases from J, leaving 17 bases between. The CDR3 sequence is 14 residues long. CDR1 and CDR2 (germline): MNHNS, SASEGT. The CDR3 loop is CASNPSRDLYEQYF. The CDR3 nucleotides read TGTGCCAGCAACCCATCCAGGGATTTATACGAGCAGTACTTC.

The genes are TRBV5-1 and TRBJ2-3; D is ambiguous. Germline CDR1 SGHRS, CDR2 YFSETQ. Trimming pared 5 bases from V and 6 bases from J, leaving 19 bases between. CDR3 size: 15 residues. The CDR3 region is CASSLPTSLLDTQYF. The CDR3 DNA follows: TGCGCCAGCAGTCTTCCCACTTCCCTTCTGGATACGCAGTATTTT. The entire variable domain, with the rest obtained from reference TRBV5-1 and TRBJ2-3, is as follows: KAGVTQTPRYLIKTRGQQVTLSCSPISGHRSVSWYQQTPGQGLQFLFEYFSETQRNKGNFPGRFSGRQFSNSRSEMNVSTLELGDSALYLCASSLPTSLLDTQYFGPGTRLTVL.

V gene TRBV2 combines with J gene TRBJ1-1, with D unclear. The CDR3 spans 14 residues. Trimming left V 1 base short and J 0 bases short, with 6 bases between. Per the germline V gene, CDR1 is SNHLY and CDR2 is FYNNEI. The chain's CDR3 is CASSEDRLNTEAFF. The CDR3 nucleotides are TGTGCCAGCAGTGAAGACAGACTGAACACTGAAGCTTTCTTT.

A single count supports this clone. The rearrangement links TRBV7-8 to TRBJ2-3, with D unresolved. Germline values: CDR1 SGHVS, CDR2 FQNEAQ. Between the trimmed V and J ends, which lost 4 bases and 5 bases, there was a span of 13 bases. CDR3 length: 14 residues. The CDR3 reads CASSSPLSGDTQYF. The CDR3 DNA is TGTGCCAGCAGCTCACCACTTTCCGGAGATACGCAGTATTTT.